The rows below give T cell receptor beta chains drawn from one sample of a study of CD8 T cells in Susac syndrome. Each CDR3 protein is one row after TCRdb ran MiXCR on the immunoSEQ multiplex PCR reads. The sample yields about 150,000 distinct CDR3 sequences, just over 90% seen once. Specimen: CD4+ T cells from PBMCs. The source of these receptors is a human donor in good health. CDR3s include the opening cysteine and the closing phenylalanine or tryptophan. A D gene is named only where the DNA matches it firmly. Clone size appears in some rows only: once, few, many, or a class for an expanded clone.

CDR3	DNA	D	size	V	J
CASSLTGTPNTGELFF	TGTGCCAGCAGCTTGACCGGGACACCGAACACCGGGGAGCTGTTTTTT	.	.	TRBV11-2	TRBJ2-2
CAGAGDSDTQYF	TGTGCCGGAGCGGGAGACTCAGATACGCAGTATTTT	TRBD2	.	TRBV2	TRBJ2-3
CSVSITGRGRYNEQFF	TGCAGCGTTTCAATCACAGGGAGGGGTCGGTACAATGAGCAGTTCTTC	.	.	TRBV29-1	TRBJ2-1
CASSPTGAQETQYF	TGTGCCAGCAGCCCGACAGGGGCCCAAGAGACCCAGTACTTC	TRBD1	.	TRBV5-6	TRBJ2-5
CASSRGDSYNEQFF	TGTGCCAGCTCGCGGGGGGACTCCTACAATGAGCAGTTCTTC	TRBD2	.	TRBV19	TRBJ2-1
CASSFLGSETQYF	TGTGCCAGCAGCTTCTTGGGCTCGGAGACCCAGTACTTC	.	.	TRBV7-9	TRBJ2-5
CASRQGAQPQHF	TGTGCCAGCAGACAGGGAGCTCAGCCCCAGCATTTT	.	.	TRBV2	TRBJ1-5
CASSQVGTGTGELFF	TGCGCCAGCAGCCAAGTCGGGACAGGAACCGGGGAGCTGTTTTTT	TRBD1	.	TRBV4-1	TRBJ2-2
CASRRTNYGYTF	TGTGCCAGCAGGCGGACTAACTATGGCTACACCTTC	.	few	TRBV28	TRBJ1-2
CASSFGDPDLYEQYF	TGTGCCAGCAGCTTTGGGGACCCCGACCTCTACGAGCAGTACTTC	.	.	TRBV5-4	TRBJ2-7
CASSLGQGSGPLHF	TGTGCCAGCAGCCTCGGACAGGGCTCGGGTCCCCTCCACTTT	TRBD1	.	TRBV3-1	TRBJ1-6
CASMLWTGGGYGNSPLHF	TGTGCCAGCATGCTGTGGACAGGGGGGGGATATGGGAATTCACCCCTCCACTTT	TRBD1	.	TRBV27	TRBJ1-6
CASSHSTGPSGTQYF	TGCGCCAGCAGTCACTCGACAGGGCCAAGCGGTACGCAGTATTTT	TRBD1	.	TRBV23-1	TRBJ2-3
CSARAGTGVGYF	TGCAGTGCTAGAGCCGGGACAGGGGTTGGGTACTTC	TRBD1	.	TRBV20-1	TRBJ2-7
CASSVGTVSYEQYF	TGTGCCAGCAGCGTTGGGACGGTCAGCTACGAGCAGTACTTC	.	.	TRBV2	TRBJ2-7
CSAQEYSNQPQHF	TGCAGTGCCCAAGAATATAGCAATCAGCCCCAGCATTTT	.	.	TRBV20-1	TRBJ1-5
CASSSNRGGNGYTF	TGTGCCAGCAGTTCCAACAGGGGAGGCAATGGCTACACCTTC	TRBD1	.	TRBV28	TRBJ1-2
CASSSPGGGSSYNEQFF	TGTGCCAGCAGTTCCCCCGGCGGGGGCAGCTCCTACAATGAGCAGTTCTTC	.	.	TRBV28	TRBJ2-1
CASRLGTGLNTDTQYF	TGTGCCAGCAGGCTCGGGACGGGACTTAACACAGATACGCAGTATTTT	.	few	TRBV5-4	TRBJ2-3
CASSLGDRGRGDYGYTF	TGTGCCAGCAGTTTAGGGGACAGGGGGCGCGGAGACTATGGCTACACCTTC	TRBD1	.	TRBV7-9	TRBJ1-2
CASSLQQVFAGELFF	TGTGCCAGCAGCCTGCAACAGGTTTTCGCCGGGGAGCTGTTTTTT	.	.	TRBV3-1	TRBJ2-2
CASSPTLTNDYEQYF	TGTGCCAGCAGCCCCACCCTGACTAACGACTACGAGCAGTACTTC	.	.	TRBV3-1	TRBJ2-7
CASSYPIDGTGSYEQYF	TGTGCCAGCAGTTACCCAATCGATGGGACAGGGTCCTACGAGCAGTACTTC	TRBD1	.	TRBV6-2/TRBV6-3	TRBJ2-7
CASSLRGTNTGELFF	TGCGCCAGCAGCTTGCGGGGCACGAACACCGGGGAGCTGTTTTTT	.	.	TRBV5-1	TRBJ2-2
CSVEGGDRGRDTQYF	TGCAGCGTTGAAGGGGGGGACAGGGGCAGGGATACGCAGTATTTT	TRBD1	.	TRBV29-1	TRBJ2-3
CASSYSWASTYEQYF	TGTGCCAGCAGTTATTCCTGGGCTTCCACCTACGAGCAGTACTTC	.	.	TRBV6-5	TRBJ2-7
CASSIDSGQGRTQYF	TGTGCCAGTAGTATAGACTCCGGACAGGGTCGGACCCAGTACTTC	TRBD1	.	TRBV19	TRBJ2-5